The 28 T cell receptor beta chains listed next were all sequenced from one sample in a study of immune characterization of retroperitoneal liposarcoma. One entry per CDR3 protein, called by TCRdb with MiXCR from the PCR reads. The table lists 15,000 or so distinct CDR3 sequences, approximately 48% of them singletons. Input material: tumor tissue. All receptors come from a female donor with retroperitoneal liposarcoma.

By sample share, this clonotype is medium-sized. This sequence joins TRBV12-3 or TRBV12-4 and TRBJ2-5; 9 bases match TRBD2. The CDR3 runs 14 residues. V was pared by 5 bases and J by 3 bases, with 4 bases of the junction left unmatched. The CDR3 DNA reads TGTGCCAGCAGTCAGGTAGCGGGAGAAGAGACCCAGTACTTC. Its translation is CASSQVAGEETQYF.

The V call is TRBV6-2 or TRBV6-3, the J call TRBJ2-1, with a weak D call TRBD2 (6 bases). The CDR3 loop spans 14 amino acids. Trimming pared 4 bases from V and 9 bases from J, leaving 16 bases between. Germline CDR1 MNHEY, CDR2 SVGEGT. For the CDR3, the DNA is TGTGCCAGCAGTTCCCCGGGAGAGAGAGGTGAGCAGTTCTTC. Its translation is CASSSPGERGEQFF.

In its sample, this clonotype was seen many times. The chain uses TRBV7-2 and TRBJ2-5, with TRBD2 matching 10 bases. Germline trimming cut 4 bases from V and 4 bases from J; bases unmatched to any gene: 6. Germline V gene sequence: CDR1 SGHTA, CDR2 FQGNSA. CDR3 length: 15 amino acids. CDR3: CASSSPGLARETQYF. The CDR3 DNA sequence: TGTGCCAGCAGCTCCCCGGGACTAGCGAGAGAGACCCAGTACTTC.

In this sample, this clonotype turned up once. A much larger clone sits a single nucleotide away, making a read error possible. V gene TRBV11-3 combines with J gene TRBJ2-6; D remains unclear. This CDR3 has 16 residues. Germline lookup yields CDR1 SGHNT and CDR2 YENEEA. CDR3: CASISSRLSAANVLTF. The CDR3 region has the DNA TGTGCCAGCATTTCATCACGTCTGTCTGCGGCCAACGTCCTGACTTTC. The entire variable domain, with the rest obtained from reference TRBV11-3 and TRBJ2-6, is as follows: EAGVVQSPRYKIIEKKQPVAFWCNPISGHNTLYWYLQNLGQGPELLIRYENEEAVDDSQLPKDRFSAERLKGVDSTLKIQPAELGDSAVYLCASISSRLSAANVLTFGAGSRLTVL.

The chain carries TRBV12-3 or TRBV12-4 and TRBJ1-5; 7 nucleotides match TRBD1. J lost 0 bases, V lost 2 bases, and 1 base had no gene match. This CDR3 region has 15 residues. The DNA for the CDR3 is TGTGCCAGCAGTTTAACAGGGGATAGCAATCAGCCCCAGCATTTT. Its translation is CASSLTGDSNQPQHF.

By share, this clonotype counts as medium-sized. The DNA for the CDR3 is TGTGCCAGCAGCCACGGACAGGGGGCCTCCTACGAGCAGTACTTC. Translating gives CASSHGQGASYEQYF. The chain links TRBV7-3 to TRBJ2-7, with 11 bases fitting TRBD1. Germline CDR1 and CDR2: SGHTA and FQGTGA. V was pared by 5 bases and J by 0 bases, with 3 bases of the junction left unmatched. The CDR3 extends over 15 amino acids.

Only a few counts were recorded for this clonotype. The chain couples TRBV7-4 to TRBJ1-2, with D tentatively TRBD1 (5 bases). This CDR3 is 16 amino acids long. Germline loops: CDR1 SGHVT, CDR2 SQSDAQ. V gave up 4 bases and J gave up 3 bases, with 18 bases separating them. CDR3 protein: CASSSYSQVEDYGYTF. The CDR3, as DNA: TGTGCCAGCAGCTCATATTCACAGGTAGAGGACTATGGCTACACCTTC.

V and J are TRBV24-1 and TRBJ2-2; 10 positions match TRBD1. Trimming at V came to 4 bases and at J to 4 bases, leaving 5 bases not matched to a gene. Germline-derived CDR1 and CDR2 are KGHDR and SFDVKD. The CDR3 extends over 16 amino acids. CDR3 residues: CATSDPGQGTTGELFF. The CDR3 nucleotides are TGTGCCACCAGTGACCCGGGACAGGGGACCACCGGGGAGCTGTTTTTT.

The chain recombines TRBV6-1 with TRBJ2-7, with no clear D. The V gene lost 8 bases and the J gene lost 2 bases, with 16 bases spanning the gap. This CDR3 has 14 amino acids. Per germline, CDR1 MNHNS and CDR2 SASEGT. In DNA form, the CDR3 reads TGTGCCAGCCCTCCCCGCAGTCCTCCCTACGAGCAGTACTTC. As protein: CASPPRSPPYEQYF.

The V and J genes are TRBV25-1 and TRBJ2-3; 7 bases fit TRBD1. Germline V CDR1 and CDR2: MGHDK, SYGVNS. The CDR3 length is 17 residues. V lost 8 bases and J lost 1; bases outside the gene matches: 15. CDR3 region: CASSVGFVRGRTDTQYF. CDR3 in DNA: TGTGCCAGCTCGGTGGGGTTCGTTAGGGGGCGCACAGATACGCAGTATTTT.

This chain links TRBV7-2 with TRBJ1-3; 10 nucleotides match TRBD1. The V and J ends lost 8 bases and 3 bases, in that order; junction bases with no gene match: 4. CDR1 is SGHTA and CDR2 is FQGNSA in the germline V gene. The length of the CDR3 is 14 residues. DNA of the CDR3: TGTGCCAGCGGGCGGACAGGGGGTGGAAACACCATATATTTT. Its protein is CASGRTGGGNTIYF.

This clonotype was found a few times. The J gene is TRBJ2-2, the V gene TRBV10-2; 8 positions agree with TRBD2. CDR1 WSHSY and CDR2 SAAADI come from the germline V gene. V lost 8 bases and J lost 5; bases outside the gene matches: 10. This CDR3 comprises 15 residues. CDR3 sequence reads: CASSPQVAGTGELFF. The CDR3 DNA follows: TGCGCCAGCTCCCCACAGGTAGCGGGGACCGGGGAGCTGTTTTTT.

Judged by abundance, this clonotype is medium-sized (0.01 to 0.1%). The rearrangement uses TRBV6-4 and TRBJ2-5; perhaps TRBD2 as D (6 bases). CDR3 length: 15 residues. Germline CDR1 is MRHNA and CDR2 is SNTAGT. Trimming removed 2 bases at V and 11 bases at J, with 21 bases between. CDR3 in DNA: TGTGCCAGCAGTGACGGGGACTCTGAAGCGGCTGAGCAGTACTTC. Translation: CASSDGDSEAAEQYF.

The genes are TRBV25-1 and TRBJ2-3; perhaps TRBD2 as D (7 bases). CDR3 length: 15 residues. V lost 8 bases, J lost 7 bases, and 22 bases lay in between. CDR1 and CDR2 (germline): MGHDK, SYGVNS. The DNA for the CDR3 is TGTGCCAGCGAAGGAGCAGGGGAGGGTTTCTATACGCAGTATTTT. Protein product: CASEGAGEGFYTQYF.

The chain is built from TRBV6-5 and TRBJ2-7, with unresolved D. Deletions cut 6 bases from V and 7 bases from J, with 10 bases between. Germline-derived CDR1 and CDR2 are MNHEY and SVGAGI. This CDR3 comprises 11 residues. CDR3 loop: CASSRDNEQYF. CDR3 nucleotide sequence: TGTGCCAGCAGCCGTGACAATGAGCAGTACTTC.

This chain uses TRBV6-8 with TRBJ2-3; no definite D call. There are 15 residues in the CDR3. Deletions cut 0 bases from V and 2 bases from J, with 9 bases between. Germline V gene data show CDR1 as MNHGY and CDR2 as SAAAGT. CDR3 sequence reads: CASSYSQVYTDTQYF. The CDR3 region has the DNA TGTGCCAGCAGTTACTCTCAGGTGTACACAGATACGCAGTATTTT.

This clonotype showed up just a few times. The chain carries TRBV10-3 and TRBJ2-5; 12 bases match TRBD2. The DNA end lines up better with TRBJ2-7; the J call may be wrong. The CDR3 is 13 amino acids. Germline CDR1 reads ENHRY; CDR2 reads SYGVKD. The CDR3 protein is CAVRLAGAYEQYF. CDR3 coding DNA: TGTGCCGTTCGACTAGCGGGAGCCTACGAGCAGTACTTC.

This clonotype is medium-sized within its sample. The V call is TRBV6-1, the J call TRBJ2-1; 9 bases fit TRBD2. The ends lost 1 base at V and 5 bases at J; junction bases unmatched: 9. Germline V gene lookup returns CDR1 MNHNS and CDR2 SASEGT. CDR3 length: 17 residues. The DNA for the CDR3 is TGTGCCAGCAGTGAAGAGTACCTAGCGGGATTTAACAATGAGCAGTTCTTC. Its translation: CASSEEYLAGFNNEQFF.

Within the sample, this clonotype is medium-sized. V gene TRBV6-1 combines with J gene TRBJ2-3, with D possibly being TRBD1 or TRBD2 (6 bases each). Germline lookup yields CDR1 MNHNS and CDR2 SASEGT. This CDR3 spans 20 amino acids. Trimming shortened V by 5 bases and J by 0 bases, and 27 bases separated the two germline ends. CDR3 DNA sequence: TGTGCCAGCAGTTTTGCAGCCTGGGTGTTAGGGGGACTGAGCACAGATACGCAGTATTTT. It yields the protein CASSFAAWVLGGLSTDTQYF.

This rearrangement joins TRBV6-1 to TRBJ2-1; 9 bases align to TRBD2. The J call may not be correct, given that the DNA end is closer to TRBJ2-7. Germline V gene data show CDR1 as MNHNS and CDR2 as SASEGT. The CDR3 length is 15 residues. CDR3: CASSDIRLAVYEQYF. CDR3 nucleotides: TGTGCCAGCAGTGACATAAGACTAGCGGTTTACGAGCAGTACTTC.

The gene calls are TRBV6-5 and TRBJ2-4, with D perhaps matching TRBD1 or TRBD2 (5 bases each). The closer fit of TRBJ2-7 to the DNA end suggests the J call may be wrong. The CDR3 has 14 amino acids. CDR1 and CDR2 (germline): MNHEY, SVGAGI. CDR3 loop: CASSRESQNYEQYF. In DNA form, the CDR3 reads TGTGCCAGCAGCAGGGAGTCCCAAAACTACGAGCAGTACTTC.

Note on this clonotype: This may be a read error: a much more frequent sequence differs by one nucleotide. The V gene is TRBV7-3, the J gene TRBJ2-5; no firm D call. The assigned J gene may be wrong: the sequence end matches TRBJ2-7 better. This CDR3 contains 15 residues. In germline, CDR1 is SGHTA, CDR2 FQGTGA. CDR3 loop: CASSAVTVGSYEQYF. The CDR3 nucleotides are TGTGCCAGCAGCGCAGTGACGGTGGGGTCCTACGAGCAGTACTTC.

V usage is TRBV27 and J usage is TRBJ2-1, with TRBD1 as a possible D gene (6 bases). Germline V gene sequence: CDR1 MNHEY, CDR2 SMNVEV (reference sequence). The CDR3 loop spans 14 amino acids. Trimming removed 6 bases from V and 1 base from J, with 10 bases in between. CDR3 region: CASRLGGSYNEQFF. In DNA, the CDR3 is TGTGCCAGCAGGCTAGGGGGATCCTACAATGAGCAGTTCTTC.

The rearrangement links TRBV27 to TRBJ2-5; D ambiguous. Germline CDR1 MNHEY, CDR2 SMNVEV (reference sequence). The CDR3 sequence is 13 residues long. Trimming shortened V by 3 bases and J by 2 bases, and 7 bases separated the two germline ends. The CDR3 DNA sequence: TGTGCCAGCAGTTTTACAAGACAAGAGACCCAGTACTTC. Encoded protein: CASSFTRQETQYF.

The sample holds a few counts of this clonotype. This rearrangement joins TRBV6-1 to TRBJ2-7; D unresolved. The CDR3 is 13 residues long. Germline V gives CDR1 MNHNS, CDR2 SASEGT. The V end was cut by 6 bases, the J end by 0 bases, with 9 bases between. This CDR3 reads CASSTPTSYEQYF. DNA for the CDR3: TGTGCCAGCAGCACCCCGACCTCCTACGAGCAGTACTTC.

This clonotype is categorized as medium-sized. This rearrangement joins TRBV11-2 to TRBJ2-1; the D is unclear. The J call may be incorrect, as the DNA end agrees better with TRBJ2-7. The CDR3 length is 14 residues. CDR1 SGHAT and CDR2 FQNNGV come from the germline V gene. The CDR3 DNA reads TGTGCCAGCAGCTTCTCCCCTAGGACCGATGAGCAGTACTTC. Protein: CASSFSPRTDEQYF.

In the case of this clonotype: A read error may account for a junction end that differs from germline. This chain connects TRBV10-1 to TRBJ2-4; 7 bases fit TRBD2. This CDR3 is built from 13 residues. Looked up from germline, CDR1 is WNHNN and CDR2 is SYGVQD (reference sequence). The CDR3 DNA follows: TGCGCCAGCAGTGAGTTCCTAGCGGATGATGCGTTCTTC. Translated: CASSEFLADDAFF.

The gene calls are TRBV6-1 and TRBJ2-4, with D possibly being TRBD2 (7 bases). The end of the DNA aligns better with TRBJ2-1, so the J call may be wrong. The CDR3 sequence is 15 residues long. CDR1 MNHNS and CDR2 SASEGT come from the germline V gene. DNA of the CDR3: TGTGCCAGCGGGGGGGGGGGCGGGATACGTCGGGGGCAGTTCTTC. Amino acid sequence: CASGGGGGIRRGQFF.